The 10 T cell receptor beta chains presented below share a single source sample, sequenced in a study of cytomegalovirus exposure and HLA in healthy donors. Libraries were prepared by immunoSEQ multiplex PCR; TCRdb keeps only in-frame clonotypes and omits some of them. This table has around 220,000 clones, just over 85% appearing once. The sequencing sample was made of PBMCs. The receptor source for this set is a woman in her late teens or twenties in good health and CMV-seronegative.

The chain links TRBV19 to TRBJ2-1; D perhaps matches TRBD1 (6 bases). The CDR3 runs 15 residues. V lost 3 bases and J 5 bases, leaving 14 bases between the germline ends. CDR1 and CDR2 (germline): LNHDA, SQIVND (reference sequence). The CDR3 region is CASSILQGLDNEQFF. The CDR3 bases are TGTGCCAGTAGTATTTTACAGGGTCTAGACAATGAGCAGTTCTTC.

The rearrangement joins TRBV2 to TRBJ2-7; D ambiguous. The CDR3 runs 15 residues. Germline values: CDR1 SNHLY, CDR2 FYNNEI. V lost 4 bases to trimming and J lost 1 base, with 14 bases between them. The CDR3 protein is CASSAIVSESYEQYF. The CDR3 DNA is TGTGCCAGCAGTGCTATTGTTTCGGAGTCCTACGAGCAGTACTTC.

This clone has only a few counts. This chain links TRBV6-5 with TRBJ1-2; 7 bases fit TRBD1. The CDR3 consists of 16 residues. The germline CDR1 and CDR2 sequences are MNHEY and SVGAGI. V gave up 4 bases and J gave up 3 bases; unmatched junction bases: 11. The CDR3 DNA reads as TGTGCCAGCAGTTTTGGACAGGTACACCACTACTATGGCTACACCTTC. Its translation is CASSFGQVHHYYGYTF.

This clone has only a few counts. This sequence joins TRBV30 and TRBJ1-5; weak D call: TRBD1 (5 bases). Trimming left V 3 bases short and J 2 bases short, with 11 bases between. CDR1 and CDR2 (germline): GTSNPN, SVGIG (reference sequence). This CDR3 contains 14 residues. The CDR3 DNA reads TGTGCCTGGAGCGGCGGGACGCGCAATCAGCCCCAGCATTTT. Protein: CAWSGGTRNQPQHF.

In the case of this clone: At one of its ends the junction is not consistent with the germline gene, which may arise from a read error. The rearrangement uses TRBV27 and TRBJ2-3, with a tentative D call TRBD1 (5 bases). The CDR3 sequence is 16 residues long. Germline V gene lookup returns CDR1 MNHEY and CDR2 SMNVEV (reference sequence). The DNA of the CDR3 is TGTGCCAGCAGGTTATTGGGTCAAGGGGTTAAGGATACGCAGTATTTT. Encoded protein: CASRLLGQGVKDTQYF.

The genes are TRBV7-6 and TRBJ1-2, with a tentative D call TRBD1 (6 bases). Germline assignment: CDR1 SGHVS and CDR2 FNYEAQ. The CDR3 runs to 14 residues. V was cut by 8 bases and J by 4 bases, with 17 bases left in between. DNA for the CDR3: TGTGCCAGCGGGAGGGGGAAGGGGAGCTATGGCTACACCTTC. This codes for CASGRGKGSYGYTF.

The V gene is TRBV28, the J gene TRBJ2-3; TRBD2 is a possible D gene (5 bases). V was cut by 6 bases and J by 4 bases, with 20 bases left in between. Germline loops: CDR1 MDHEN, CDR2 SYDVKM. The CDR3 consists of 16 residues. The DNA for the CDR3 is TGTGCCAGCAGCCTAATTACTAGAACCTCGGCAGATACGCAGTATTTT. Translation: CASSLITRTSADTQYF.

This chain joins TRBV9 and TRBJ2-7, with D perhaps TRBD1 (7 bases). Trimming removed 0 bases at V and 4 bases at J, with 17 bases between. This CDR3 has 16 amino acids. Germline values: CDR1 SGDLS, CDR2 YYNGEE. DNA for the CDR3: TGTGCCAGCAGCGTAGGACCCGGCCAGGGGGGATACGAGCAGTACTTC. Amino acids: CASSVGPGQGGYEQYF.

The CDR3, as DNA: TGTGCCAGCAGTTTGGACAGATTCAATCAGCCCCAGCATTTT. It codes for CASSLDRFNQPQHF. The gene calls are TRBV28 and TRBJ1-5, with D possibly being TRBD1 (6 bases). CDR3 length: 14 amino acids. The germline CDR1 and CDR2 sequences are MDHEN and SYDVKM. V was clipped by 3 bases and J by 3 bases, with 9 bases between them.

The rearrangement uses TRBV4-2 and TRBJ1-4; maybe TRBD1 (6 bases). Trimming pared 5 bases from V and 0 bases from J, leaving 13 bases between. The CDR3 loop spans 16 amino acids. Germline CDR1 and CDR2: LGHNA and YNFKEQ. The CDR3: CASSAAQGTTNEKLFF. The CDR3 DNA sequence: TGTGCCAGCAGCGCGGCACAGGGAACAACTAATGAAAAACTGTTTTTT.